The present T cell receptor beta chain was sequenced within a study of blood T cell repertoires in COVID-19 (dated by TCRdb to 2018 to 2021). About the investigation overall: Samples from collaborators originated in the United States, Italy and Spain and spanned both the acute and convalescent phases of COVID-19. The prospective study material was composed of cDNA or gDNA derived from T cells, B-cell-depleted T cells, or PBMCs. Subjects who had been exposed to COVID-19, were actively infected with it, or had recovered from it provided the deeply sampled blood TCRbeta repertoires that made up the dataset. The repertoires were released in a freely available public database meant as a resource for research on the immune response to SARS-CoV-2. Samples were obtained from the ongoing ImmuneRACE study (first 160 participants) and from 950 to 1,500 subjects provided by 6 global collaborators. Sample metadata almost always included a de-identified subject ID, COVID-19 status, age in years and sex. Where HLA class I and class II types were available, the types were taken from metadata supplied by the sample provider, not from assay-based typing.

The immunoSEQ Assay, a bias-controlled multiplex PCR, was used to amplify TCRbeta CDR3 regions from genomic DNA. The published analysis was carried out like this. The number of nucleated cells in each sample was estimated from the amplification of reference gene primers within the assay. To quantify the absolute abundance of each unique TCRbeta CDR3 rearrangement, sequence reads were collapsed and filtered. For each sample, productive Simpson clonality was calculated as the square root of Simpson's diversity index over productive rearrangements. What TCRdb holds here is the immuneACCESS table cut down to in-frame rearrangements. Part of the clones is not present; checked against another copy, under half of the missing clones reflect an unresolved V gene, and the others are unexplained. Clone size and the V and J calls come from that table; the DNA yielded D and trimming. The table for this sample lists about 160,000 clones; around 92% of them were counted only once. The leading ten clones occupy nearly 5% of the sample.

Of note for this clone: There is no known antigen for this receptor. One base away there is no much larger clone; base qualities are not given.

Broad study findings and their caveats: The amount of clinical and demographic metadata varied by source and participant and was provided uncurated.

The V end loses 3 bases and the J end loses 2 bases, and a stretch of 14 bases separates them. Including cysteine and phenylalanine, the CDR3 has 16 amino acids. The sequence is cut down to CDR3 DNA, 48 bases in frame from base 1. The germline V gene encodes CDR1 SEHNR and CDR2 FQNEAQ (reference sequence). One collaborating source in Seattle enrolled patients during active infection and followed them longitudinally through the course of disease. Each collaborating institution followed its own protocols to collect whole blood in K2EDTA tubes. Collaborator samples were shipped for TCRbeta analysis as frozen whole blood, isolated PBMCs, or DNA extracted from either sample type.

The V and J segments used are TRBV7-9 and TRBJ1-3; TRBD1 might be the D gene, on 5 matching bases. Sequencing used peripheral blood. The receptor comes from a man younger than 45 with COVID-19, enrolled during active disease. The DNA sequence is given as TGTGCCAGCAGCTTGATGGGGGGTGGCACTGGAAACACCATATATTTT. It translates as CASSLMGGGTGNTIYF.